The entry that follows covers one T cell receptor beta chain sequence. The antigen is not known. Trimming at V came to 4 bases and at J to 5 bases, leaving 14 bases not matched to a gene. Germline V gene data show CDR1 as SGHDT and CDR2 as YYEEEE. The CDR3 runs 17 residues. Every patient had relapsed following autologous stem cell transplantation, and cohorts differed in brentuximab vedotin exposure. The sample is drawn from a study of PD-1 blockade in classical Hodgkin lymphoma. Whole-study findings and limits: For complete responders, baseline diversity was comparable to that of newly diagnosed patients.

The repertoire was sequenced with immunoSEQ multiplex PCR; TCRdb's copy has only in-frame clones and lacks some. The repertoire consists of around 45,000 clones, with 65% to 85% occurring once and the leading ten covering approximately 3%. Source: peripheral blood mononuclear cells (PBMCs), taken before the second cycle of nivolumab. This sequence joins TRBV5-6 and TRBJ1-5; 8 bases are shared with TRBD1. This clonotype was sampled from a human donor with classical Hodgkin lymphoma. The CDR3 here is CASSLSYRGGVDQPQHF. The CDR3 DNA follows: TGTGCCAGCAGCCTGTCATACAGGGGGGGAGTAGATCAGCCCCAGCATTTT. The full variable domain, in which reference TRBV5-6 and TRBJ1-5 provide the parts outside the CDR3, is DAGVTQSPTHLIKTRGQQVTLRCSPKSGHDTVSWYQQALGQGPQFIFQYYEEEERQRGNFPDRFSGHQFPNYSSELNVNALLLGDSALYLCASSLSYRGGVDQPQHFGDGTRLSIL.